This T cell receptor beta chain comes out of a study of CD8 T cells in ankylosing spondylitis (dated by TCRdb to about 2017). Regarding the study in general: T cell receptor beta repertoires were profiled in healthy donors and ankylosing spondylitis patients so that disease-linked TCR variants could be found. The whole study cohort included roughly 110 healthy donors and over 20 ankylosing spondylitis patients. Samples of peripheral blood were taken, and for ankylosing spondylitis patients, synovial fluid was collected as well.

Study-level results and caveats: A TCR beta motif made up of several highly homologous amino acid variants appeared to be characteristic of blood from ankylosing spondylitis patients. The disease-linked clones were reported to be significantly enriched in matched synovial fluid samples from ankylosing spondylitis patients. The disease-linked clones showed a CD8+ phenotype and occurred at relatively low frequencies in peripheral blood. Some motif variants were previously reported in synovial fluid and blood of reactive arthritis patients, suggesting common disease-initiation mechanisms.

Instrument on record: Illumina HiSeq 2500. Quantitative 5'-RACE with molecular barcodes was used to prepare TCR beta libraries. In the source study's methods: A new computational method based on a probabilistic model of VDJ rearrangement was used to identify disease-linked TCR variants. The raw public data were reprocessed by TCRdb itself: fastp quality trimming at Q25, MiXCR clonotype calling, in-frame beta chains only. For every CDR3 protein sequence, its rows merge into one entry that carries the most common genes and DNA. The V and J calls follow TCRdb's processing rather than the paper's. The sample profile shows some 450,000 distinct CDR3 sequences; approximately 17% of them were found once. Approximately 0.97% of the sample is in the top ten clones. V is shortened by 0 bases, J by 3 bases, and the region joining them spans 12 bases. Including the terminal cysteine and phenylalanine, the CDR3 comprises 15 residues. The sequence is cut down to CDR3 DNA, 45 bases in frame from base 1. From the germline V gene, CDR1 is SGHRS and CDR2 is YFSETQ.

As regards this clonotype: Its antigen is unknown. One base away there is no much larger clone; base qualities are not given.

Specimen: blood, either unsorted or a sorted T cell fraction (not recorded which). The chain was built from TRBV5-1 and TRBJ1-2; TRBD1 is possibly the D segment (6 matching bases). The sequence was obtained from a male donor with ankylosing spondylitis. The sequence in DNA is TGCGCCAGCAGCTTGGAAACAGGGAGGGACTATGGCTACACCTTC. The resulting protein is CASSLETGRDYGYTF.